Below, 5 T cell receptor beta chains from the same sample are listed, as sequenced in a study of shared clonotypes between healthy human individuals. The data were produced by immunoSEQ multiplex PCR, yet TCRdb's version contains in-frame clones alone and is incomplete. This table holds roughly 2.5 million clones, approximately 94% found once. Sequenced material: naive CD4+ T cells sorted from blood. Stated subset: CD45RA+ positively selected. The receptors derive from a man aged 18 to 29 in good health.

V and J are TRBV5-1 and TRBJ1-2; the D gene is possibly TRBD1 (5 bases). Germline V CDR1 and CDR2: SGHRS, YFSETQ. The CDR3 consists of 15 residues. V shed 4 bases and J shed 0 bases, with 13 bases lying between them. CDR3 residues: CASSPGRPTNYGYTF. The CDR3 DNA is TGCGCCAGCAGCCCGGGGCGCCCAACTAACTATGGCTACACCTTC.

The CDR3 DNA is TGTGCCAGCAGCTCCGGGACTAGCGATGAGCAGTTCTTC. It is translated as CASSSGTSDEQFF. This chain links TRBV5-4 with TRBJ2-1, with 10 bases identical to TRBD2. V lost 3 bases and J lost 8; bases outside the gene matches: 2. This CDR3 comprises 13 residues. CDR1 and CDR2 from the germline V gene are SGHNT and YYREEE (reference sequence).

Only a few counts were recorded for this clone. This sample includes further DNA sequences coding for the same CDR3. The CDR3 protein is CASSPSVNTEAFF. CDR3 nucleotide sequence: TGTGCCAGCTCGCCGAGTGTAAACACTGAAGCTTTCTTT. The chain combines TRBV18 with TRBJ1-1; D is undetermined. Deletions cut 6 bases from V and 2 bases from J, with 10 bases between. CDR3 length: 13 amino acids. Germline V gene lookup returns CDR1 KGHSH and CDR2 LQKENI. The variable domain in full, completed from reference TRBV18 and TRBJ1-1, reads NAGVMQNPRHLVRRRGQEARLRCSPMKGHSHVYWYRQLPEEGLKFMVYLQKENIIDESGMPKERFSAEFPKEGPSILRIQQVVRGDSAAYFCASSPSVNTEAFFGQGTRLTVV.

The V and J genes are TRBV28 and TRBJ2-5; D perhaps matches TRBD2 (7 bases). Trimming took 2 bases from V and 4 from J, leaving 14 bases between them. This CDR3 is built from 15 residues. From germline, CDR1 is MDHEN and CDR2 SYDVKM. For the CDR3, the DNA is TGTGCCAGCAGTTTAGGGACGGGGGGCGCAGAGACCCAGTACTTC. This translates into CASSLGTGGAETQYF.

The chain combines TRBV2 with TRBJ2-7; 10 nucleotides align to TRBD1. This CDR3 has 15 residues. Trimming took 2 bases from V and 4 from J; bases not matched to a gene: 5. CDR1 and CDR2 (germline): SNHLY, FYNNEI. CDR3 sequence: CASSERQGAVYEQYF. CDR3 in DNA: TGTGCCAGCAGTGAAAGACAGGGGGCGGTTTACGAGCAGTACTTC. The entire variable domain, with the rest obtained from reference TRBV2 and TRBJ2-7, is as follows: EPEVTQTPSHQVTQMGQEVILRCVPISNHLYFYWYRQILGQKVEFLVSFYNNEISEKSEIFDDQFSVERPDGSNFTLKIRSTKLEDSAMYFCASSERQGAVYEQYFGPGTRLTVT.